These T cell receptor beta chains were read from a single sample in a study of beta chain features in type 1 diabetes. Sequencing used immunoSEQ multiplex PCR; TCRdb keeps in-frame clones, though not all of them. The sample lists 130,000 to 150,000 clones, 8% to 13% occurring once. Sequenced: naive CD4+ T cells from blood. These receptors all come from a man younger than 30 in good health. CDR3s include the opening cysteine and the closing phenylalanine or tryptophan. Fields, in order: V gene, J gene, D gene, clone size, CDR3 protein, CDR3 DNA. D genes are given only for firm matches. Rows give clone size only sometimes, using once, few, many, or a class for an expanded clone.

v_gene: TRBV29-1; j_gene: TRBJ2-2; d_gene: TRBD2; abundance: NA; CDR3aa: CSVAVWVPGLAHTGELFF; CDR3nt: TGCAGCGTTGCGGTATGGGTTCCGGGACTAGCCCACACCGGGGAGCTGTTTTTT
v_gene: TRBV27; j_gene: TRBJ1-2; d_gene: TRBD1; abundance: few; CDR3aa: CASRLNRGNGYTF; CDR3nt: TGTGCCAGCAGACTGAACAGGGGGAATGGCTACACCTTC
v_gene: TRBV2; j_gene: TRBJ2-6; d_gene: NA; abundance: NA; CDR3aa: CASSEAFTGSGANVLTF; CDR3nt: TGTGCCAGCAGTGAAGCGTTTACAGGGTCTGGGGCCAACGTCCTGACTTTC
v_gene: TRBV29-1; j_gene: TRBJ2-3; d_gene: TRBD2; abundance: many; CDR3aa: CSVGRLAGSTDTQYF; CDR3nt: TGCAGCGTTGGGAGACTAGCGGGAAGCACAGATACGCAGTATTTT
v_gene: TRBV18; j_gene: TRBJ2-7; d_gene: NA; abundance: NA; CDR3aa: CASSPGEGSSYEQYF; CDR3nt: TGTGCCAGCTCACCGGGAGAAGGGAGCTCCTACGAGCAGTACTTC
v_gene: TRBV6-5; j_gene: TRBJ2-7; d_gene: NA; abundance: few; CDR3aa: CASSYSRDIAYEQYF; CDR3nt: TGTGCCAGCAGTTACTCGAGAGACATTGCCTACGAGCAGTACTTC
v_gene: TRBV4-2; j_gene: TRBJ2-1; d_gene: NA; abundance: few; CDR3aa: CASSQDVLAISYNEQFF; CDR3nt: TGTGCCAGCAGCCAAGATGTTCTTGCGATCTCCTACAATGAGCAGTTCTTC
v_gene: TRBV6-6; j_gene: TRBJ2-5; d_gene: TRBD1; abundance: NA; CDR3aa: CASSFPDRAEETQYF; CDR3nt: TGTGCCAGCAGCTTTCCCGACAGGGCAGAAGAGACCCAGTACTTC
v_gene: TRBV6-5; j_gene: TRBJ2-7; d_gene: TRBD2; abundance: few; CDR3aa: CASSYSVLLAGMGQYF; CDR3nt: TGTGCCAGCAGTTACTCGGTGCTGCTAGCGGGGATGGGCCAGTACTTC
v_gene: TRBV7-2; j_gene: TRBJ2-3; d_gene: TRBD2; abundance: NA; CDR3aa: CASSLRLAGAATDTQYF; CDR3nt: TGTGCCAGCAGCTTAAGGCTAGCGGGGGCCGCCACAGATACGCAGTATTTT
v_gene: TRBV7-2; j_gene: TRBJ2-7; d_gene: TRBD2; abundance: NA; CDR3aa: CASSLRTSGPYEQYF; CDR3nt: TGTGCCAGCAGCCTCCGGACTAGCGGGCCGTACGAGCAGTACTTC
v_gene: TRBV30; j_gene: TRBJ2-3; d_gene: TRBD1; abundance: many; CDR3aa: CAWRLRDSLPSDTQYF; CDR3nt: TGTGCCTGGCGCCTTAGGGACAGCCTCCCGTCGGATACGCAGTATTTT
v_gene: TRBV2; j_gene: TRBJ1-6; d_gene: NA; abundance: few; CDR3aa: CASSEGTSGSPLHF; CDR3nt: TGTGCCAGCAGTGAAGGGACAAGTGGTTCACCCCTCCACTTT
v_gene: TRBV28; j_gene: TRBJ1-3; d_gene: TRBD1; abundance: few; CDR3aa: CASSLMGTGGSGNTIYF; CDR3nt: TGTGCCAGCAGTTTGATGGGTACAGGGGGTTCTGGAAACACCATATATTTT
v_gene: TRBV19; j_gene: TRBJ1-2; d_gene: NA; abundance: NA; CDR3aa: CASSIDGAFYGYTF; CDR3nt: TGTGCCAGTAGTATAGATGGAGCGTTTTATGGCTACACCTTC
v_gene: TRBV27; j_gene: TRBJ2-2; d_gene: NA; abundance: few; CDR3aa: CASSWSGAGGELFF; CDR3nt: TGTGCCAGCAGTTGGTCTGGGGCAGGCGGGGAGCTGTTTTTT
v_gene: TRBV4-3; j_gene: TRBJ1-2; d_gene: TRBD1; abundance: few; CDR3aa: CASSQDWTGGNYGYTF; CDR3nt: TGCGCCAGCAGCCAAGACTGGACAGGGGGAAACTATGGCTACACCTTC
v_gene: TRBV10-3; j_gene: TRBJ1-5; d_gene: TRBD1; abundance: NA; CDR3aa: CAISESMGQGSGQPQHF; CDR3nt: TGTGCCATCAGTGAGTCGATGGGACAGGGATCTGGGCAGCCCCAGCATTTT
v_gene: TRBV2; j_gene: TRBJ2-5; d_gene: TRBD1; abundance: few; CDR3aa: CASSETAGGETQYF; CDR3nt: TGTGCCAGCAGTGAAACTGCAGGGGGCGAGACCCAGTACTTC
v_gene: TRBV5-4; j_gene: TRBJ1-2; d_gene: NA; abundance: NA; CDR3aa: CASSHNYQGNYGYTF; CDR3nt: TGTGCCAGCAGCCATAATTATCAGGGGAACTATGGCTACACCTTC
v_gene: TRBV27; j_gene: TRBJ2-3; d_gene: TRBD2; abundance: NA; CDR3aa: CASSSLAETQYF; CDR3nt: TGTGCCAGCAGTTCCCTAGCGGAAACGCAGTATTTT
v_gene: TRBV6-5; j_gene: TRBJ2-5; d_gene: TRBD2; abundance: NA; CDR3aa: CASSWSGEQETQYF; CDR3nt: TGTGCCAGCAGTTGGAGCGGGGAACAAGAGACCCAGTACTTC
v_gene: TRBV5-1; j_gene: TRBJ2-3; d_gene: NA; abundance: NA; CDR3aa: CASSLALDTQYF; CDR3nt: TGCGCCAGCAGCTTGGCCCTAGATACGCAGTATTTT